These T cell receptor beta chains were read from a single sample in a study of blood T cell repertoires in COVID-19. Repertoires were generated with immunoSEQ multiplex PCR, while TCRdb's copy carries only in-frame clones and drops some. The top ten clones hold more than 5.5% of a sample with 120,000 or so clones, 74% of them seen once. The material sequenced was peripheral blood. The source is a man aged 60-69 years with acute or convalescent COVID-19. CDR3s include the opening cysteine and the closing phenylalanine or tryptophan. Each record gives: V gene, J gene, D gene, clone size, CDR3 protein, CDR3 DNA. D genes are given only for firm matches. A clone size is listed for some rows: how often the clone was seen (once, few, many), or a class if it is expanded.

TRBV29-1	TRBJ1-1	.	.	CSVSWNTEAFF	TGCAGCGTTTCCTGGAACACTGAAGCTTTCTTT
TRBV9	TRBJ2-7	TRBD2	.	CASSNTLAGEQYF	TGTGCCAGCAGCAATACACTAGCGGGCGAGCAGTACTTC
TRBV9	TRBJ2-7	TRBD2	.	CASSAGTSFAQYF	TGTGCCAGCAGCGCCGGGACTAGCTTCGCGCAGTACTTC
TRBV29-1	TRBJ2-1	TRBD2	.	CSVASGSLNEQFF	TGCAGCGTTGCTAGCGGGAGTCTCAATGAGCAGTTCTTC
TRBV25-1	TRBJ1-2	.	.	CASSEYSGRNYGYTF	TGTGCCAGCAGTGAATATTCGGGAAGGAACTATGGCTACACCTTC
TRBV7-2	TRBJ1-1	.	few	CASSPGGVVTEAFF	TGTGCCAGCAGCCCCGGCGGGGTGGTCACTGAAGCTTTCTTT
TRBV5-1	TRBJ1-2	.	.	CASSAYRDGYTF	TGCGCCAGCAGCGCCTACAGGGACGGCTACACCTTC
TRBV19	TRBJ2-1	TRBD2	.	CATAGTSGSSYNEQFF	TGTGCCACCGCCGGGACTAGCGGGAGCTCCTACAATGAGCAGTTCTTC
TRBV7-9	TRBJ2-2	TRBD1	.	CASSHDRGNTGELFF	TGTGCCAGCAGCCACGACAGGGGTAACACCGGGGAGCTGTTTTTT
TRBV7-3	TRBJ2-2	.	.	CASSLGGIHTGELFF	TGTGCCAGCAGCTTGGGCGGGATCCACACCGGGGAGCTGTTTTTT
TRBV10-3	TRBJ1-1	TRBD1	few	CAITPGTGGSVTEAFF	TGTGCCATCACCCCCGGGACAGGGGGTAGCGTGACTGAAGCTTTCTTT
TRBV19	TRBJ1-6	.	.	CASSIGGTYNSPLHF	TGTGCCAGTAGTATAGGAGGGACCTATAATTCACCCCTCCACTTT
TRBV5-1	TRBJ2-3	TRBD1	.	CASSHSGTGGDTQYF	TGCGCCAGCAGCCACTCTGGGACAGGGGGGGATACGCAGTATTTT
TRBV19	TRBJ2-7	.	.	CASSIQRGRGGSSYEQYF	TGTGCCAGTAGTATTCAGCGCGGAAGAGGAGGGAGCTCCTACGAGCAGTACTTC
TRBV5-6	TRBJ1-2	.	.	CASSPTPNYGYTF	TGTGCCAGCAGCCCGACACCCAACTATGGCTACACCTTC
TRBV25-1	TRBJ2-4	.	.	CASSEEGLAKNIQYF	TGTGCCAGCAGTGAAGAGGGACTGGCCAAAAACATTCAGTACTTC
TRBV6-5	TRBJ2-2	TRBD2	once	CASSPTSGGAGELFF	TGTGCCAGCAGCCCGACTAGCGGGGGGGCCGGGGAGCTGTTTTTT
TRBV2	TRBJ2-1	TRBD2	.	CASQSSGRYNEQFF	TGTGCCAGCCAGTCCAGCGGGAGATACAATGAGCAGTTCTTC
TRBV7-9	TRBJ1-2	.	.	CASSFSRDNYGYTF	TGTGCCAGCAGCTTCAGCAGGGATAACTATGGCTACACCTTC
TRBV30	TRBJ1-4	.	.	CAWSPGLAVEKLFF	TGTGCCTGGAGTCCGGGACTCGCCGTGGAAAAACTGTTTTTT
TRBV7-9	TRBJ2-3	TRBD1	few	CANGGQGASDTQYF	TGTGCCAACGGGGGACAGGGGGCCTCAGATACGCAGTATTTT
TRBV7-9	TRBJ2-7	.	few	CASSTNRDKTYEQYF	TGTGCCAGCAGCACTAACCGGGACAAAACCTACGAGCAGTACTTC
TRBV27	TRBJ1-2	TRBD1	few	CASSTLQGASNGYTF	TGTGCCAGCAGTACCCTACAGGGGGCGTCTAATGGCTACACCTTC
TRBV9	TRBJ2-3	TRBD2	once	CASSVEGSGIGDTQYF	TGTGCCAGCAGCGTAGAAGGGAGCGGGATAGGAGATACGCAGTATTTT
TRBV28	TRBJ1-4	.	.	CASRTVVEKLFF	TGTGCCAGCAGAACGGTGGTGGAAAAACTGTTTTTT
TRBV9	TRBJ2-7	.	.	CASGGGDEQYF	TGTGCCAGTGGCGGCGGGGACGAGCAGTACTTC
TRBV2	TRBJ2-2	.	.	CASSDDWGRGVGELFF	TGTGCCAGCAGTGACGATTGGGGGCGAGGAGTCGGGGAGCTGTTTTTT
TRBV6-6	TRBJ1-5	TRBD1	once	CASSPGQGSQPQHF	TGTGCCAGCAGTCCCGGACAGGGGTCTCAGCCCCAGCATTTT
TRBV6-1	TRBJ1-1	.	.	CASSQQNTEAFF	TGTGCCAGCTCGCAACAGAACACTGAAGCTTTCTTT
TRBV5-1	TRBJ2-3	TRBD2	once	CASSPASGGGGDTQYF	TGCGCCAGCAGCCCGGCTAGCGGTGGCGGGGGAGATACGCAGTATTTT
TRBV19	TRBJ1-2	.	.	CASSIARNYGYTF	TGTGCCAGTAGTATAGCTCGGAACTATGGCTACACCTTC
TRBV19	TRBJ1-1	TRBD1	.	CASSLLGGPNTEAFF	TGTGCCAGTTCCCTCCTAGGGGGCCCGAACACTGAAGCTTTCTTT
TRBV14	TRBJ2-3	.	.	CASSQRPGVGTDTQYF	TGTGCCAGCAGCCAACGACCGGGGGTAGGCACAGATACGCAGTATTTT
TRBV6-5	TRBJ2-3	.	.	CASSYGDGTDTQYF	TGTGCCAGCAGTTACGGAGACGGCACAGATACGCAGTATTTT
TRBV2	TRBJ2-3	TRBD2	.	CASSRRGDHTDTQYF	TGTGCCAGCAGTCGCCGGGGGGACCACACAGATACGCAGTATTTT
TRBV30	TRBJ2-1	.	few	CAWSVLKAGEQFF	TGTGCCTGGAGTGTATTGAAAGCTGGTGAGCAGTTCTTC
TRBV2	TRBJ1-2	.	.	CASKYTEGNYGYTF	TGTGCCAGCAAATATACGGAGGGTAACTATGGCTACACCTTC
TRBV2	TRBJ1-2	TRBD1	.	CGLNRGRCTF	TGTGGCCTCAACAGGGGACGATGCACCTTC